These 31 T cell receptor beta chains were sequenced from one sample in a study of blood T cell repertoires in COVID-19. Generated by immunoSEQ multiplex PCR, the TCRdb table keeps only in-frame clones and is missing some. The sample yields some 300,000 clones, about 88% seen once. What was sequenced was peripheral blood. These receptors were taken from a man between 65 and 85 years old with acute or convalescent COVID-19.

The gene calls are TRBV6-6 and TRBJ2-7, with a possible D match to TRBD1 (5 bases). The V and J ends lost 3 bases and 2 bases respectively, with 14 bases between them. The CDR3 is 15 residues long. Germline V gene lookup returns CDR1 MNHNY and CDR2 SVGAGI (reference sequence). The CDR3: CASSYVQGGTYEQYF. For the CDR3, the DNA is TGTGCCAGCAGTTATGTCCAGGGTGGGACCTACGAGCAGTACTTC.

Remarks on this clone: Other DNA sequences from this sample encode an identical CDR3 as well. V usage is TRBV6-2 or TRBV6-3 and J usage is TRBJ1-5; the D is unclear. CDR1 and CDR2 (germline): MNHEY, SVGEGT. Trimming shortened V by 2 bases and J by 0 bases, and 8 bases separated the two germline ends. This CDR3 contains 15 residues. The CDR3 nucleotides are TGTGCCAGCAGTTACCCGGGAAATAGCAATCAGCCCCAGCATTTT. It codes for CASSYPGNSNQPQHF.

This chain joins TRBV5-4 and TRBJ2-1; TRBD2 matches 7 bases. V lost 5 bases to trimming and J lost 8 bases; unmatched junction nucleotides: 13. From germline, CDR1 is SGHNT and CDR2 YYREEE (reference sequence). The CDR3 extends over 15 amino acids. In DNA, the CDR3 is TGTGCCAGCAGTTTGAGGCGGGAGAGTGGGGATGAGCAGTTCTTC. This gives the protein CASSLRRESGDEQFF.

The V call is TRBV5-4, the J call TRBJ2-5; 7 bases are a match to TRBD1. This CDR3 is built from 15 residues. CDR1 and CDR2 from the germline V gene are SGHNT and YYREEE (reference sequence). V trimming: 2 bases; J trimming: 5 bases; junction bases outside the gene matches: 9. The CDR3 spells CASSFQRGLLETQYF. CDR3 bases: TGTGCCAGCAGCTTTCAGAGGGGGCTTTTGGAGACCCAGTACTTC.

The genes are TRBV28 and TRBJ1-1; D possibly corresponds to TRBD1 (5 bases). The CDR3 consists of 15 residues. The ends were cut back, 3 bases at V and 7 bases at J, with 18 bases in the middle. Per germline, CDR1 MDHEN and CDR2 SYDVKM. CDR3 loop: CASSLYSPFGGEAFF. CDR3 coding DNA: TGTGCCAGCAGTTTGTACAGTCCTTTCGGGGGTGAAGCTTTCTTT.

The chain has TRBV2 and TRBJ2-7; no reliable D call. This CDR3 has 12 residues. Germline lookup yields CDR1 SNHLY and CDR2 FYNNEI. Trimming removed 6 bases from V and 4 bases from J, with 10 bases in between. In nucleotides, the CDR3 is TGTGCCAGCAGAGATAGTAGTTACGAGCAGTACTTC. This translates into CASRDSSYEQYF.

CDR3 sequence reads: CASSRTDYEQYF. The CDR3 DNA sequence: TGTGCCAGCAGCCGGACAGACTACGAGCAGTACTTC. The chain uses TRBV4-2 and TRBJ2-7; possible D gene TRBD1, 6 bases. Trimming cost V 4 bases and J 3 bases, with 7 bases left between them. The CDR3 sequence is 12 residues long. The germline V gene has CDR1 LGHNA and CDR2 YNFKEQ.

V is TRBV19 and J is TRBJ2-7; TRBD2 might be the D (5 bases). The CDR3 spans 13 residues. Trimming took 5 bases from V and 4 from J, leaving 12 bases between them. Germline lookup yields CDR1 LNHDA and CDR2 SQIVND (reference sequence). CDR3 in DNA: TGTGCCAGTAGTCGGGAATACGAGTACGAGCAGTACTTC. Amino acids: CASSREYEYEQYF. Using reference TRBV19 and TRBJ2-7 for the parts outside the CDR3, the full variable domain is DGGITQSPKYLFRKEGQNVTLSCEQNLNHDAMYWYRQDPGQGLRLIYYSQIVNDFQKGDIAEGYSVSREKKESFPLTVTSAQKNPTAFYLCASSREYEYEQYFGPGTRLTVT.

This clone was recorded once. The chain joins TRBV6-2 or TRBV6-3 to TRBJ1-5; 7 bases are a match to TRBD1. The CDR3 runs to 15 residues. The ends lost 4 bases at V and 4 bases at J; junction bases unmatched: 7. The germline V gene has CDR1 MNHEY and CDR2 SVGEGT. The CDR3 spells CASSSGTVGNQPQHF. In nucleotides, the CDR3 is TGTGCCAGCAGTTCCGGGACAGTAGGGAATCAGCCCCAGCATTTT.

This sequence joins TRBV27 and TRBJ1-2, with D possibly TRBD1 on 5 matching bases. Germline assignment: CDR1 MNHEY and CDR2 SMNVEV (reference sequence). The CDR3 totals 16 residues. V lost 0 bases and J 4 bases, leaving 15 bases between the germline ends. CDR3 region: CASSLSRPSQGYGYTF. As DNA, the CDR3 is TGTGCCAGCAGTTTATCCCGACCGAGTCAGGGCTATGGCTACACCTTC.

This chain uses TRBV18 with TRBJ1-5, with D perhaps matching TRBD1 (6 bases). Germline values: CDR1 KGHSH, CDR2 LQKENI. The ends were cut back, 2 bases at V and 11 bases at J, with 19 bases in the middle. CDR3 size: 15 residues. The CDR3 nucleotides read TGTGCCAGCTCACCATTACAGGGCACGCAATGGACCCAGCATTTT. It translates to CASSPLQGTQWTQHF.

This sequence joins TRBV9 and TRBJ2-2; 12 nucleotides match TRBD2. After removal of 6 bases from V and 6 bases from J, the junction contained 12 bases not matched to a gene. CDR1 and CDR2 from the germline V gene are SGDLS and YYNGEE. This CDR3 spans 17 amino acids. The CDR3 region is CASTRTSGTTGAGELFF. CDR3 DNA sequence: TGTGCCAGCACCAGGACTAGCGGGACGACTGGGGCCGGGGAGCTGTTTTTT.

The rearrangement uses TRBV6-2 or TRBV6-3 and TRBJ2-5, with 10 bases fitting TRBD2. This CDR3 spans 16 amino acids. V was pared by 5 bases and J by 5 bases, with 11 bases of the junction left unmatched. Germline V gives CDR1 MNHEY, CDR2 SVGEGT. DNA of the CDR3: TGTGCCAGCAGTCTTACGAGCGGGGGGGCGATGGAGACCCAGTACTTC. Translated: CASSLTSGGAMETQYF.

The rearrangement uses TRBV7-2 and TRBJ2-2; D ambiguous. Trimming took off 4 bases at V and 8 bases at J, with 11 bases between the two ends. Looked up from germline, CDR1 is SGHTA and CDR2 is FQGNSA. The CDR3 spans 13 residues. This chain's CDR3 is CASSSASMGELFF. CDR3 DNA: TGTGCCAGCAGCTCCGCGTCTATGGGGGAGCTGTTTTTT.

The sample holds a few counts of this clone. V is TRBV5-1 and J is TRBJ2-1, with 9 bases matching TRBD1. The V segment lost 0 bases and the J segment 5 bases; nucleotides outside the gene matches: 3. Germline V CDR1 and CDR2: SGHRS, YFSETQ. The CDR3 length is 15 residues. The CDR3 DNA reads TGCGCCAGCAGCTTGGGGACAGGGGCCCACAATGAGCAGTTCTTC. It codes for CASSLGTGAHNEQFF.

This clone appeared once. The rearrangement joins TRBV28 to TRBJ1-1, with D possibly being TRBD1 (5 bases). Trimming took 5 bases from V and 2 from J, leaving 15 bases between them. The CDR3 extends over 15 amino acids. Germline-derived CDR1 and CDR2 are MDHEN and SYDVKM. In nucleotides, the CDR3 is TGTGCCAGCAGTCCACCCGACAGACGAAACACTGAAGCTTTCTTT. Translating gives CASSPPDRRNTEAFF.

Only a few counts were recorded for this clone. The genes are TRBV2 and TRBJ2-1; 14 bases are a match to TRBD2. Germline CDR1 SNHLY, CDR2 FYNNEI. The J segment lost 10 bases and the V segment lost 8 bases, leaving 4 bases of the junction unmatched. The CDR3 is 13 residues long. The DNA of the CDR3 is TGTGCCAGCGGGACTAGCGGGAGAGAGGAGCAGTTCTTC. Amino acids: CASGTSGREEQFF.

The CDR3 here is CATSDSTGLGGYTF. CDR3 DNA sequence: TGTGCCACCAGTGATTCGACAGGGCTCGGAGGCTACACCTTC. The V and J genes are TRBV24-1 and TRBJ1-2; 7 bases map to TRBD1. J gave up 8 bases and V 2 bases, and 7 bases lay outside the gene matches. The V gene's germline CDR1 is KGHDR and CDR2 SFDVKD. The CDR3 has 14 residues.

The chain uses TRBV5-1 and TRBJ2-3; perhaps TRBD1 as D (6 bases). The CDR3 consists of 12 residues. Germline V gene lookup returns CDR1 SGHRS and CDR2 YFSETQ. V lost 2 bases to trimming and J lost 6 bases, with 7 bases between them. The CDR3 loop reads CASSFQGDTQYF. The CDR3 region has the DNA TGCGCCAGCAGCTTTCAGGGGGATACGCAGTATTTT.

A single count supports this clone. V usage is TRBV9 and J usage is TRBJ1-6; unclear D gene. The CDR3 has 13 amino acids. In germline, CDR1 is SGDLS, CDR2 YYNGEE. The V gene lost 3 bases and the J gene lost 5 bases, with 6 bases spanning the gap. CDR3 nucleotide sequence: TGTGCCAGCAGCGACAGTAATAATTCACCCCTCCACTTT. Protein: CASSDSNNSPLHF.

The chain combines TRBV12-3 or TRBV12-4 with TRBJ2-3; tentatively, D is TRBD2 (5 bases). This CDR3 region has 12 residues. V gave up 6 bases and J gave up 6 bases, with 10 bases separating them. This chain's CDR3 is CASRELGDTQYF. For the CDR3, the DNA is TGTGCCAGCAGGGAACTAGGCGATACGCAGTATTTT.

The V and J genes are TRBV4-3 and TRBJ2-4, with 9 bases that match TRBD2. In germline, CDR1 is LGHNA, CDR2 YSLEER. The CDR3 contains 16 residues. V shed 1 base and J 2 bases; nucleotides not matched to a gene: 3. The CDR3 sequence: CASSQVSGRTKNIQYF. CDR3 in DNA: TGCGCCAGCAGCCAAGTAAGCGGGAGGACCAAAAACATTCAGTACTTC.

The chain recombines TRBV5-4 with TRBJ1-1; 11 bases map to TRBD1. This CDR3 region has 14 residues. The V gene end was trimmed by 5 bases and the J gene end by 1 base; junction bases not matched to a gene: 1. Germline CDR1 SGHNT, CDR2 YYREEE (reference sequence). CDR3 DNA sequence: TGTGCCAGCAGGGGGACAGGGGGGAACACTGAAGCTTTCTTT. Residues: CASRGTGGNTEAFF.

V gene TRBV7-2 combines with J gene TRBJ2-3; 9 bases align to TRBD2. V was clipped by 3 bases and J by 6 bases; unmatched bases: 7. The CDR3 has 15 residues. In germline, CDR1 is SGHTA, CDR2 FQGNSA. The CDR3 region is CASSLTSGLSDTQYF. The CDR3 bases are TGTGCCAGCAGCTTGACTAGCGGCCTCAGCGATACGCAGTATTTT.

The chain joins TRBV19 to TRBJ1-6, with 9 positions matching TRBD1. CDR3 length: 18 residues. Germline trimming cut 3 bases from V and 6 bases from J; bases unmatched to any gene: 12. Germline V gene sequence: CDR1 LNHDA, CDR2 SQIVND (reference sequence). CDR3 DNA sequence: TGTGCCAGTAGTATGTTGGGTTCCGGGACAGGGAGTAATTCACCCCTCCACTTT. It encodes CASSMLGSGTGSNSPLHF.

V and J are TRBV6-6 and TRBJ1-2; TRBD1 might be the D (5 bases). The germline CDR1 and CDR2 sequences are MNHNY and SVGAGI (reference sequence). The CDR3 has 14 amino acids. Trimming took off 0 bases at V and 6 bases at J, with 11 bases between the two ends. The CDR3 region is CASSYSPGWHGYTF. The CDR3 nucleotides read TGTGCCAGCAGTTACTCTCCAGGGTGGCATGGCTACACCTTC.

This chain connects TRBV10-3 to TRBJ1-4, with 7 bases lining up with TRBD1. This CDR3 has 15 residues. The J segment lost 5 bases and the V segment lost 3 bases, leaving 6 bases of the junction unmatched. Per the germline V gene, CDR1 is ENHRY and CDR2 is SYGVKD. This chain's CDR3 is CAISEGGRQNEKLFF. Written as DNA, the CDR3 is TGTGCCATCAGTGAAGGGGGCCGGCAGAATGAAAAACTGTTTTTT.

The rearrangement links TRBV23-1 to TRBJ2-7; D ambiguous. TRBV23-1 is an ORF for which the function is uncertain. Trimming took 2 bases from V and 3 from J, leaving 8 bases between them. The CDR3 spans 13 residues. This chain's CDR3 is CASSQTPGYEQYF. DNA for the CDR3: TGCGCCAGCAGTCAAACGCCAGGCTACGAGCAGTACTTC.

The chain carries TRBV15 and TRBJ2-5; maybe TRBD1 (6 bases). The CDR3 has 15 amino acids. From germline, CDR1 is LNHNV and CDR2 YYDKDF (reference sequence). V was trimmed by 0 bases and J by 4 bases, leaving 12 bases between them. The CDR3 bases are TGTGCCACCAGCAGAGATCGTCCAGGGGCAGAGACCCAGTACTTC. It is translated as CATSRDRPGAETQYF.

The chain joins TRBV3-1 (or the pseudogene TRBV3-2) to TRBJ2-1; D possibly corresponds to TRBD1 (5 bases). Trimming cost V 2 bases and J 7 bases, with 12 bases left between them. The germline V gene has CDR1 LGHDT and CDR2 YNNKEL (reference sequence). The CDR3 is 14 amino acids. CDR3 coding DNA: TGTGCCAGCAGCCAACGTACAGGCTCAAATGAGCAGTTCTTC. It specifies CASSQRTGSNEQFF.

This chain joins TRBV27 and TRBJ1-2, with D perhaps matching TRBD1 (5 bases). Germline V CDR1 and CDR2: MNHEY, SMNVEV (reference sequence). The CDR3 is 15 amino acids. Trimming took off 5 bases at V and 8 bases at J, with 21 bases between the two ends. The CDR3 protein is CASSLQGKKSDGYTF. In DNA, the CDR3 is TGTGCCAGCAGTCTTCAGGGTAAGAAGTCCGACGGCTACACCTTC.